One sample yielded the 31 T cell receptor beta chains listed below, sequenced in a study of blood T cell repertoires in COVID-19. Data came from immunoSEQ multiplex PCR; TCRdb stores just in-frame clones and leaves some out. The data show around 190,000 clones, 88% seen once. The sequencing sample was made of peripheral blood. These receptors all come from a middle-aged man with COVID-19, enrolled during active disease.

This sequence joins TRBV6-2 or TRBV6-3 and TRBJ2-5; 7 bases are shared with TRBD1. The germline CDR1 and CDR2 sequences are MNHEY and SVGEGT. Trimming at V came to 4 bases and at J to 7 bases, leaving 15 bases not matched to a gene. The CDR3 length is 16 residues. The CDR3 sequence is CASSFLTGKGGGTQYF. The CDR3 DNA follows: TGTGCCAGCAGTTTTCTGACAGGGAAAGGAGGAGGGACCCAGTACTTC.

The CDR3 DNA reads as TGTGCCAGCTCACCAGGGCTAGCGCAGGGCACAGATACGCAGTATTTT. This sequence encodes CASSPGLAQGTDTQYF. The chain joins TRBV18 to TRBJ2-3; possibly TRBD2 for D (6 bases). The CDR3 contains 16 residues. The germline V and J ends were trimmed by 2 bases and 1 base, with 13 bases remaining between them. Germline V gives CDR1 KGHSH, CDR2 LQKENI. Complete variable domain (other parts from reference TRBV18 and TRBJ2-3): NAGVMQNPRHLVRRRGQEARLRCSPMKGHSHVYWYRQLPEEGLKFMVYLQKENIIDESGMPKERFSAEFPKEGPSILRIQQVVRGDSAAYFCASSPGLAQGTDTQYFGPGTRLTVL.

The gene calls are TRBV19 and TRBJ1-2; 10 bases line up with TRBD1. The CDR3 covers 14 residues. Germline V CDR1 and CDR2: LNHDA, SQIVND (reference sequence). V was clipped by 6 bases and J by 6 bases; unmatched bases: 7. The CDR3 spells CASRTGTGDHGYTF. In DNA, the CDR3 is TGTGCCAGTAGGACCGGGACAGGGGACCATGGCTACACCTTC.

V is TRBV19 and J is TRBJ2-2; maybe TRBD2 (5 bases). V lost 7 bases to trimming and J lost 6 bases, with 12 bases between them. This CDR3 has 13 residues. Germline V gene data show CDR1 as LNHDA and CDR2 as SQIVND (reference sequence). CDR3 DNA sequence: TGTGCCAGTAAGATGGGGAGACCCGGGGAGCTGTTTTTT. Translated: CASKMGRPGELFF.

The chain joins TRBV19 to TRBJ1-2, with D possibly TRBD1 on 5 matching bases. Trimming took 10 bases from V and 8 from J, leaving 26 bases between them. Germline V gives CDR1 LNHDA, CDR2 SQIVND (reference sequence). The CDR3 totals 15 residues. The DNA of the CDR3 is TGTGCCACCCTTGAAGGGAACAGGCTTTTCGGGGGCTACACCTTC. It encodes CATLEGNRLFGGYTF.

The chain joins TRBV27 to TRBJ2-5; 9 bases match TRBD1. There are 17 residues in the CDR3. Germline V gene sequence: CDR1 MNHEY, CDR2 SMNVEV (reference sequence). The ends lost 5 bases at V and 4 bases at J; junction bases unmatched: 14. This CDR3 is CASSPPVGDRAPETQYF. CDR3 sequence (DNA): TGTGCCAGCAGTCCGCCGGTGGGGGACAGGGCCCCAGAGACCCAGTACTTC.

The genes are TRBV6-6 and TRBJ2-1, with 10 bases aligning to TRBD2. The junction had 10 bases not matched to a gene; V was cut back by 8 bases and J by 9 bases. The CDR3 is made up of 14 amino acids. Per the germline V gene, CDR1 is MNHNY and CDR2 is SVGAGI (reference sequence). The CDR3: CASGTSGTRGEQFF. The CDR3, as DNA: TGTGCCAGCGGAACTAGCGGGACCCGGGGTGAGCAGTTCTTC.

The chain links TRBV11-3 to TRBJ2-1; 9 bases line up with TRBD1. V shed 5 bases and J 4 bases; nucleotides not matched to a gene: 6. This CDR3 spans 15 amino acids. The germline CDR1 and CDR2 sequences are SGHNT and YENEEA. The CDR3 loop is CASSSGTGKYNEQFF. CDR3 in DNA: TGTGCCAGCAGCAGCGGGACAGGGAAGTACAATGAGCAGTTCTTC.

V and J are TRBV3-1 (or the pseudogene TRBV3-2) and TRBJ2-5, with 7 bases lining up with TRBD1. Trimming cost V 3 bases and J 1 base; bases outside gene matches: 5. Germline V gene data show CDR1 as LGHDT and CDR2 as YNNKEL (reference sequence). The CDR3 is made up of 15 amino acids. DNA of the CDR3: TGTGCCAGCAGCCAGGGGACAGCCCGCCAAGAGACCCAGTACTTC. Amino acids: CASSQGTARQETQYF.

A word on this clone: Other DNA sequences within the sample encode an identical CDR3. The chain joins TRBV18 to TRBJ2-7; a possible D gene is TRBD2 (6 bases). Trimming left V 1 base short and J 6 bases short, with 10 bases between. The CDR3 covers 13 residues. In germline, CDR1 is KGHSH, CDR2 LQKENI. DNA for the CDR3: TGTGCCAGCTCACCACGGGGGGTGGGCGAGCAGTACTTC. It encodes CASSPRGVGEQYF.

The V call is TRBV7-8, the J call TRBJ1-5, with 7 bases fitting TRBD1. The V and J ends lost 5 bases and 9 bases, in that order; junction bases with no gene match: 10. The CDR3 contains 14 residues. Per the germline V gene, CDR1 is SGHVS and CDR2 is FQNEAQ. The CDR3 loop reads CASSQGQVLGPQHF. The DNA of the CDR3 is TGTGCCAGCAGCCAAGGACAGGTCCTCGGGCCCCAGCATTTT.

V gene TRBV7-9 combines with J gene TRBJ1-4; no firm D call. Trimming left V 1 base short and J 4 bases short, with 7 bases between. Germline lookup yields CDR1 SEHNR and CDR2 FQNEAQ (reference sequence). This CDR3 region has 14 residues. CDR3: CASSLDSYNEKLFF. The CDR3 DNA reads TGTGCCAGCAGCTTAGACAGCTATAATGAAAAACTGTTTTTT.

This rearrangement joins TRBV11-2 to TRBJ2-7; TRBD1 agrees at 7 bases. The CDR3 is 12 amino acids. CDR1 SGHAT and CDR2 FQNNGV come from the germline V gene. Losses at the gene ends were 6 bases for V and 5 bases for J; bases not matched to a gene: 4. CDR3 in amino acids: CASSRGRDEQYF. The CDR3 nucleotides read TGTGCCAGCAGTAGGGGGCGGGACGAGCAGTACTTC.

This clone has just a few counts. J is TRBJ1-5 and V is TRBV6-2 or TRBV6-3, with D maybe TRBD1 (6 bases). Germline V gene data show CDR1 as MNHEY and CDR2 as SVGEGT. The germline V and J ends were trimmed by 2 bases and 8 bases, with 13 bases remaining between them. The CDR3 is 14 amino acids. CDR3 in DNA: TGTGCCAGCAGTTACAACAGGGAAAGTGAGCCCCAGCATTTT. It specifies CASSYNRESEPQHF.

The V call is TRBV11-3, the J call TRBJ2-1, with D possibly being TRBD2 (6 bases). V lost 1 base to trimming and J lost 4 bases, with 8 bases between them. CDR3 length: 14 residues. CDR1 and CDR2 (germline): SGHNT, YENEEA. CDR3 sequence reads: CASSLGGVYNEQFF. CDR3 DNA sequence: TGTGCCAGCAGCTTAGGGGGGGTTTACAATGAGCAGTTCTTC.

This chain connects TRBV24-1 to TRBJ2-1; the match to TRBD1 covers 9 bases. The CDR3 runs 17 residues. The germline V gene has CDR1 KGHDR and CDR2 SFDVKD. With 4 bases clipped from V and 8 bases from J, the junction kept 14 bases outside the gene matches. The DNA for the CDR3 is TGTGCCACCAGTGACTATGCCGGGACAGGGATTATGGATGAGCAGTTCTTC. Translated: CATSDYAGTGIMDEQFF.

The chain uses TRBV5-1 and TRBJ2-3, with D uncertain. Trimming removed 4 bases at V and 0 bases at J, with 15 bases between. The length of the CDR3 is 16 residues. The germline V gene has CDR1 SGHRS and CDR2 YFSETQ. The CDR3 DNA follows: TGCGCCAGCAGCCCCGTGTCGTTGCAGAGCACAGATACGCAGTATTTT. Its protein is CASSPVSLQSTDTQYF.

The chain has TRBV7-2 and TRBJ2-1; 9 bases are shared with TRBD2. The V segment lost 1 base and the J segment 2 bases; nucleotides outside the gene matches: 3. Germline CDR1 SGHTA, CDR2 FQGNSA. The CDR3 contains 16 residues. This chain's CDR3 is CASSLGSGGTYNEQFF. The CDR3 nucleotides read TGTGCCAGCAGCTTAGGTAGCGGGGGAACCTACAATGAGCAGTTCTTC.

The CDR3 protein is CASSSLGGRGSYSNQPQHF. The CDR3 DNA sequence: TGTGCCAGCAGTTCCCTCGGGGGGCGTGGATCGTATAGCAATCAGCCCCAGCATTTT. The chain links TRBV6-2 or TRBV6-3 to TRBJ1-5, with D perhaps TRBD1 (6 bases). V lost 4 bases and J 0 bases, leaving 22 bases between the germline ends. The CDR3 consists of 19 residues. Germline loops: CDR1 MNHEY, CDR2 SVGEGT.

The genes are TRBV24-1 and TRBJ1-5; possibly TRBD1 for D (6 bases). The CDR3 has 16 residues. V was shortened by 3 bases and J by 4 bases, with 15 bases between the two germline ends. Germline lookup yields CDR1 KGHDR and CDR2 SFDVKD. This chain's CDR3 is CATSDKGGPGNQPQHF. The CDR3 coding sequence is TGTGCCACCAGTGATAAAGGGGGTCCGGGGAATCAGCCCCAGCATTTT.

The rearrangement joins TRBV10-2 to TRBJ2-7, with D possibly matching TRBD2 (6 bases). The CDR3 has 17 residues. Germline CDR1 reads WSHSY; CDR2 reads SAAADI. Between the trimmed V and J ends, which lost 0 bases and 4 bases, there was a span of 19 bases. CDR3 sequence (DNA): TGCGCCAGCAGTGAGTCGACTCGAGGTAGCGGCCCATACGAGCAGTACTTC. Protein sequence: CASSESTRGSGPYEQYF.

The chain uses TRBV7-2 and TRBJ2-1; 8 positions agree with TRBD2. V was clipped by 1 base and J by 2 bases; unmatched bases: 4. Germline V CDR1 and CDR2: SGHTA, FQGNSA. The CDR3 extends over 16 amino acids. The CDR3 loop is CASSLGPGLAYNEQFF. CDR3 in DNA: TGTGCCAGCAGCTTAGGACCGGGACTAGCCTACAATGAGCAGTTCTTC.

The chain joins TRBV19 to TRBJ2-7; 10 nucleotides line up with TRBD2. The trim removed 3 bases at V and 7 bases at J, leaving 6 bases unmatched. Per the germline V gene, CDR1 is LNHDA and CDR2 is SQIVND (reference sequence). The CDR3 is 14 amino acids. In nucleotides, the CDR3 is TGTGCCAGTAGTATCCTAGCGGGAGCAAGGGAGCAGTACTTC. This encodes CASSILAGAREQYF.

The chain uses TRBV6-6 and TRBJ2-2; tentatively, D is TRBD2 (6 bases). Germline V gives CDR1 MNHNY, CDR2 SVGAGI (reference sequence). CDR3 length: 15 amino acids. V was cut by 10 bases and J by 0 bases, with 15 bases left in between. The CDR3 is CATPGVGTNTGELFF. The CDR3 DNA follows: TGTGCCACCCCGGGGGTTGGGACGAACACCGGGGAGCTGTTTTTT.

The CDR3, as DNA: TGTGCCAGCAGCTCCGGACAGGGGAACACCGGGGAGCTGTTTTTT. It codes for CASSSGQGNTGELFF. The chain uses TRBV7-3 and TRBJ2-2, with 8 nucleotides matching TRBD1. V lost 4 bases and J lost 1; bases outside the gene matches: 2. CDR1 SGHTA and CDR2 FQGTGA come from the germline V gene. The CDR3 totals 15 residues.

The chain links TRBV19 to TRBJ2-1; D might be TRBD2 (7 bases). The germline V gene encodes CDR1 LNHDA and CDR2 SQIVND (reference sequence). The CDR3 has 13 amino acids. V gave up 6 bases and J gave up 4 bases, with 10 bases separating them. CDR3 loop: CASRGGLYNEQFF. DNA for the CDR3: TGTGCCAGTAGGGGGGGGCTTTACAATGAGCAGTTCTTC.

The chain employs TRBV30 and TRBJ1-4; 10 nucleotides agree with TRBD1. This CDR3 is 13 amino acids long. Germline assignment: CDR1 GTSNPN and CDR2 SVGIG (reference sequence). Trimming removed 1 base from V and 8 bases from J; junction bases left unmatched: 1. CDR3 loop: CAWSGTGGEKLFF. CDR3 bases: TGTGCCTGGAGTGGGACAGGGGGAGAAAAACTGTTTTTT.

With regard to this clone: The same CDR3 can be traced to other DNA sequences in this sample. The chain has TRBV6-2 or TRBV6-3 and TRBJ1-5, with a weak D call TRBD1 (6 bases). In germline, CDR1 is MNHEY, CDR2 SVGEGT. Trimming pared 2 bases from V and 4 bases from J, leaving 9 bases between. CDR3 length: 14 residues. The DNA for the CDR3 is TGTGCCAGCAGTTACGCAGGGGATAATCAGCCCCAGCATTTT. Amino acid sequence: CASSYAGDNQPQHF.

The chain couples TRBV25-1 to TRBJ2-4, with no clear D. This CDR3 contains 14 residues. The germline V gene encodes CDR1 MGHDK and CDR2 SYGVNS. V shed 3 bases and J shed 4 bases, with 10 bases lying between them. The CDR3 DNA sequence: TGTGCCAGCAGTGATCCGGGTCCTAAAAACATTCAGTACTTC. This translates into CASSDPGPKNIQYF.

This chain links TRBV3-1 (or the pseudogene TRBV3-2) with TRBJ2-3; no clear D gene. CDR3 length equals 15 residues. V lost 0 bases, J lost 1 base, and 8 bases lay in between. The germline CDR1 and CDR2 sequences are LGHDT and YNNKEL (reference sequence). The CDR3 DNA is TGTGCCAGCAGCCAAGACCCCGAGGGCACAGATACGCAGTATTTT. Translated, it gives CASSQDPEGTDTQYF.

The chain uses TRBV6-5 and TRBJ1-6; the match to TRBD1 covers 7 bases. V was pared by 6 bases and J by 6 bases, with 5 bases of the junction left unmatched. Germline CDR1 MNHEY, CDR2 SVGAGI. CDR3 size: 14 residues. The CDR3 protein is CASRGDSRNSPLHF. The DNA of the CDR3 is TGTGCCAGCAGGGGGGACAGTCGTAATTCACCCCTCCACTTT.